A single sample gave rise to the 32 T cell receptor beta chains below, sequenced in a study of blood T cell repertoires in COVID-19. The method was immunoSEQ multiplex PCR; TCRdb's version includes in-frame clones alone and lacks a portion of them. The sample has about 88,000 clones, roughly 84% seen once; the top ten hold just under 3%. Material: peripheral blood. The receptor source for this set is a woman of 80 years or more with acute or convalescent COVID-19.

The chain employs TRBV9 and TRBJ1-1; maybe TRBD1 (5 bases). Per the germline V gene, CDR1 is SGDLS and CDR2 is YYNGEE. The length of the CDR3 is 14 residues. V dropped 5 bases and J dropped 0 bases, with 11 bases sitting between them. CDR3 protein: CASSATAMNTEAFF. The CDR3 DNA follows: TGTGCCAGCAGTGCGACAGCTATGAACACTGAAGCTTTCTTT. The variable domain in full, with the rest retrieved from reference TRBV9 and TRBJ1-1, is DSGVTQTPKHLITATGQRVTLRCSPRSGDLSVYWYQQSLDQGLQFLIQYYNGEERAKGNILERFSAQQFPDLHSELNLSSLELGDSALYFCASSATAMNTEAFFGQGTRLTVV.

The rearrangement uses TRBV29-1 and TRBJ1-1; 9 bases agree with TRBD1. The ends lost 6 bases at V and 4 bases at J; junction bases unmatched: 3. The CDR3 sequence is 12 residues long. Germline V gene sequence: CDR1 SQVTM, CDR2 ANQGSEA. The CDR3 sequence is CSVTGGPTEAFF. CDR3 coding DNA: TGCAGCGTCACAGGGGGCCCCACTGAAGCTTTCTTT.

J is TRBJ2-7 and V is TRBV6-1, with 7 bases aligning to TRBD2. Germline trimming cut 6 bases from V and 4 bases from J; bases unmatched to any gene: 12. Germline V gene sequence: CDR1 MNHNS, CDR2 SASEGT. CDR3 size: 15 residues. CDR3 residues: CASSQIRAGEYEQYF. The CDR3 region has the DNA TGTGCCAGCAGCCAAATTAGGGCGGGGGAATACGAGCAGTACTTC.

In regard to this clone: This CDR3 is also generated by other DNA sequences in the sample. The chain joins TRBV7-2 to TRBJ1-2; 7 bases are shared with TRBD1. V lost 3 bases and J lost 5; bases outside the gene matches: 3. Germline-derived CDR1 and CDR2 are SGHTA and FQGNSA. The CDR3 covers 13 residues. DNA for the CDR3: TGTGCCAGCAGCTTGACAGGGTCTTATGGCTACACCTTC. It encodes CASSLTGSYGYTF.

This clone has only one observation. CDR3 region: CAWSVKGRRSNQPQHF. CDR3 bases: TGTGCCTGGAGTGTGAAGGGGCGGCGTAGCAATCAGCCCCAGCATTTT. The V gene is TRBV30, the J gene TRBJ1-5, with a tentative D call TRBD1 (5 bases). The germline V gene encodes CDR1 GTSNPN and CDR2 SVGIG (reference sequence). Trimming removed 0 bases at V and 0 bases at J, with 12 bases between. The CDR3 contains 16 residues.

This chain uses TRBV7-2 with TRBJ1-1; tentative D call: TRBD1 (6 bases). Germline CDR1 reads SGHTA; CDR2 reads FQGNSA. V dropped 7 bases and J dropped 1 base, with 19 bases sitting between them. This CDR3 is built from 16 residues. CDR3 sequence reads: CASTPRGATGNTEAFF. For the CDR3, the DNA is TGTGCCAGCACCCCTCGGGGGGCGACCGGGAACACTGAAGCTTTCTTT. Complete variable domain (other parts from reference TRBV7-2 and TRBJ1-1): GAGVSQSPSNKVTEKGKDVELRCDPISGHTALYWYRQSLGQGLEFLIYFQGNSAPDKSGLPSDRFSAERTGGSVSTLTIQRTQQEDSAVYLCASTPRGATGNTEAFFGQGTRLTVV.

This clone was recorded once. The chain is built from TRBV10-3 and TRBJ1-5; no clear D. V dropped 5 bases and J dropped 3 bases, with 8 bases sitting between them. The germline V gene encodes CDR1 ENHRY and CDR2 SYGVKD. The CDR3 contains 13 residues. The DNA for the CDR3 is TGTGCCATCAGTCAGGCAGTCAATCAGCCCCAGCATTTT. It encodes CAISQAVNQPQHF.

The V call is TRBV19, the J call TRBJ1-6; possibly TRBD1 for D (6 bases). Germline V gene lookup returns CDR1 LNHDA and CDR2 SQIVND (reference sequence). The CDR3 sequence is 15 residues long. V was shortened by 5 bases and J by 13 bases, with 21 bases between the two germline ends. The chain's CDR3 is CASSSLSRTDGPLHF. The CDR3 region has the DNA TGTGCCAGTAGTTCCCTCTCTCGGACAGACGGGCCCCTCCACTTT.

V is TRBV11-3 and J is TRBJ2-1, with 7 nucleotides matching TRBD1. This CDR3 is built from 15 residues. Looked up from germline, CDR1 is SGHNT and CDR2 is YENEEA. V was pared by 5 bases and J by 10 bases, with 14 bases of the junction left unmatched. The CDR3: CASSPGQAAWGEQFF. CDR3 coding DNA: TGTGCCAGCAGCCCAGGACAGGCCGCCTGGGGGGAGCAGTTCTTC.

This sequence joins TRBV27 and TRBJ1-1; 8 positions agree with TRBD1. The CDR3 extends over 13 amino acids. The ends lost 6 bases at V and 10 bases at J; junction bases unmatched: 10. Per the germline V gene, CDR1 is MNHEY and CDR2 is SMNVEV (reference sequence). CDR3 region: CASSKLTGGAAFF. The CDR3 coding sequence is TGTGCCAGCAGCAAACTCACAGGGGGTGCAGCTTTCTTT.

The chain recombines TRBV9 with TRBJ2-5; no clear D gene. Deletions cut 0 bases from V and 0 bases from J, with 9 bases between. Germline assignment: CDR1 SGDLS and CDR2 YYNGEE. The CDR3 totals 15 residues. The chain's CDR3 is CASSVGISYQETQYF. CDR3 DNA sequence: TGTGCCAGCAGCGTAGGAATCAGTTACCAAGAGACCCAGTACTTC.

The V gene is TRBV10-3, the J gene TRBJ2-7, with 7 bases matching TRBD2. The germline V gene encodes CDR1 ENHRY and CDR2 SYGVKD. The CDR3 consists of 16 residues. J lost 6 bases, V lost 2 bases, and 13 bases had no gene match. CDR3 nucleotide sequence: TGTGCCATCAGTGAGGGGAGGGGTGCTTTGTTAGGCGAGCAGTACTTC. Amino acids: CAISEGRGALLGEQYF.

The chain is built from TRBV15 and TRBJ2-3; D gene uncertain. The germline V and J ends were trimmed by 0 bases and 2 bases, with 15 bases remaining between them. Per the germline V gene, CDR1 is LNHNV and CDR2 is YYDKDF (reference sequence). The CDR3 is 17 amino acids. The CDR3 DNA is TGTGCCACCAGCAGAGATTCGGAAGAGGCTGACACAGATACGCAGTATTTT. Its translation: CATSRDSEEADTDTQYF.

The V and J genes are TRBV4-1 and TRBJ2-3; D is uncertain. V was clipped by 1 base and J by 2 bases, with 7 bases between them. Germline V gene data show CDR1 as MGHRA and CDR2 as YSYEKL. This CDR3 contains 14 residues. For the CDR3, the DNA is TGCGCCAGCAGCCAAGGTGAGCACACAGATACGCAGTATTTT. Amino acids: CASSQGEHTDTQYF.

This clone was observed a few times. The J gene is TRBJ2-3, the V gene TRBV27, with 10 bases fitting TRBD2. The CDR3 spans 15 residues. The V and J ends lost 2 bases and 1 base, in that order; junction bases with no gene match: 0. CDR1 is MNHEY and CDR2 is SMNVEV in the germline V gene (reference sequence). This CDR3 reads CASSLGTSGTDTQYF. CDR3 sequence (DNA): TGTGCCAGCAGTTTAGGGACTAGCGGCACAGATACGCAGTATTTT.

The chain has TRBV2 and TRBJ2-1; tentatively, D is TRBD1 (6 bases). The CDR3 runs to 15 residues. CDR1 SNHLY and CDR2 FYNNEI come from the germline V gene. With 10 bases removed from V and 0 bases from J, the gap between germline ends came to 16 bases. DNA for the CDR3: TGTGCCACCACGGTGGACAGCGGCTCCTACAATGAGCAGTTCTTC. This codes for CATTVDSGSYNEQFF. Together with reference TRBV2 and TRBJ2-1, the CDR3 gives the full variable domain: EPEVTQTPSHQVTQMGQEVILRCVPISNHLYFYWYRQILGQKVEFLVSFYNNEISEKSEIFDDQFSVERPDGSNFTLKIRSTKLEDSAMYFCATTVDSGSYNEQFFGPGTRLTVL.

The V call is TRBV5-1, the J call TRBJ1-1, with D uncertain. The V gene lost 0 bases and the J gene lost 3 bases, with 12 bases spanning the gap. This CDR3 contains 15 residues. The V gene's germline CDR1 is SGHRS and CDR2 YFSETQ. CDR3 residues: CASSLEFLGDTEAFF. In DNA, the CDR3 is TGCGCCAGCAGCTTGGAATTCCTCGGGGACACTGAAGCTTTCTTT.

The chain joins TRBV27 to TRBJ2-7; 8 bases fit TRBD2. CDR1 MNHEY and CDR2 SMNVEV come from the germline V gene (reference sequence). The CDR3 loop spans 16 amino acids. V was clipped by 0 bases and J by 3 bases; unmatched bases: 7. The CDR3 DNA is TGTGCCAGCAGTTTATCCTGGGTTAGCGGGGACTACGAGCAGTACTTC. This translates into CASSLSWVSGDYEQYF.

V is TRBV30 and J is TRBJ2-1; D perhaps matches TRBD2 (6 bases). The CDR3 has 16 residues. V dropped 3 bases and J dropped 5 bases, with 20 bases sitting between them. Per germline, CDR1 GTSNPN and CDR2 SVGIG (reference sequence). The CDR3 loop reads CAWSALGLALNNEQFF. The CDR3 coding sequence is TGTGCCTGGAGCGCCTTAGGGCTAGCGCTAAACAATGAGCAGTTCTTC.

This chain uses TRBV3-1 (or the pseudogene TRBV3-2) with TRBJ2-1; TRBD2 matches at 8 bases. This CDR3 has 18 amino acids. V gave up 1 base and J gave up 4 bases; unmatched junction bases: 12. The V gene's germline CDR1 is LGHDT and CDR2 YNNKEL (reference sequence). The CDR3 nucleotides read TGTGCCAGCAGCCAAGTGTTGGAGCGGGAGAAAGATTACAATGAGCAGTTCTTC. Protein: CASSQVLEREKDYNEQFF.

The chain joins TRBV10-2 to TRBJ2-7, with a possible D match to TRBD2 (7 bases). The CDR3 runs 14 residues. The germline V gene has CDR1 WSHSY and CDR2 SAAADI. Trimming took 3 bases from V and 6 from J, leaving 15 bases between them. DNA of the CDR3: TGCGCCAGCAGTGAACCCGGGGGAGGGGGCGAGCAGTACTTC. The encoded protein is CASSEPGGGGEQYF.

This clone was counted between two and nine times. In DNA form, the CDR3 reads TGCGCCAGCAGCCACCTCCGCAGTGAAAAACTGTTTTTT. Encoded protein: CASSHLRSEKLFF. The chain joins TRBV4-1 to TRBJ1-4; D unresolved. The germline gives CDR1 MGHRA, CDR2 YSYEKL. CDR3 length equals 13 residues. V was clipped by 3 bases and J by 7 bases, with 9 bases between them.

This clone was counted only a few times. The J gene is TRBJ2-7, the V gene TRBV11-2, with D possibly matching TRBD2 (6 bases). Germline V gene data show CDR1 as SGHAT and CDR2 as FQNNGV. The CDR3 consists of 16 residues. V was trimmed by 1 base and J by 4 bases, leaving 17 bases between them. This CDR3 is CASSLGSRGKWYEQYF. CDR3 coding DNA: TGTGCCAGCAGCTTAGGTTCGCGCGGGAAATGGTACGAGCAGTACTTC.

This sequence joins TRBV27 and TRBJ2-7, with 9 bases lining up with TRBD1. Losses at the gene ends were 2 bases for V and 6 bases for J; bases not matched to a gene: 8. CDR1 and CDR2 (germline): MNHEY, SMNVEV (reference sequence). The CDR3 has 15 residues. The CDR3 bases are TGTGCCAGCAGTTTAACGGGGACAGGGTATAGCGAGCAGTACTTC. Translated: CASSLTGTGYSEQYF.

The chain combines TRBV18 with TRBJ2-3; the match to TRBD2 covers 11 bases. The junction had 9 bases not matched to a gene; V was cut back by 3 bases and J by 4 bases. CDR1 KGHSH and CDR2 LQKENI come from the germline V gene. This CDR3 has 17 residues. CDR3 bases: TGTGCCAGCTCACCTCCTCATAGCGGGAGGGGCTCAGATACGCAGTATTTT. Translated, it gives CASSPPHSGRGSDTQYF. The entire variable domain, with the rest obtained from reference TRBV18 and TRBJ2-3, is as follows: NAGVMQNPRHLVRRRGQEARLRCSPMKGHSHVYWYRQLPEEGLKFMVYLQKENIIDESGMPKERFSAEFPKEGPSILRIQQVVRGDSAAYFCASSPPHSGRGSDTQYFGPGTRLTVL.

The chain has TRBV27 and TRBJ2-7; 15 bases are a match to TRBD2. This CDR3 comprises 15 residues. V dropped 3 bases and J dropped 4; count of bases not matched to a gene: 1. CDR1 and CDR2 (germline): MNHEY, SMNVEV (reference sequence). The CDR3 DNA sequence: TGTGCCAGCAGTTTTGGACTAGCGGGAGGGTACGAGCAGTACTTC. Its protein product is CASSFGLAGGYEQYF.

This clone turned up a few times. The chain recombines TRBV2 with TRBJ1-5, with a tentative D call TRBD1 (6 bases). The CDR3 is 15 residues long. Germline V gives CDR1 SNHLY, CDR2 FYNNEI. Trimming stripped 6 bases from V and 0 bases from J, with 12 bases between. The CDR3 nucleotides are TGTGCCAGCAGATCAGGGGCTGCTAGCAATCAGCCCCAGCATTTT. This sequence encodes CASRSGAASNQPQHF. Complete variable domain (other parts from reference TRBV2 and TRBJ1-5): EPEVTQTPSHQVTQMGQEVILRCVPISNHLYFYWYRQILGQKVEFLVSFYNNEISEKSEIFDDQFSVERPDGSNFTLKIRSTKLEDSAMYFCASRSGAASNQPQHFGDGTRLSIL.

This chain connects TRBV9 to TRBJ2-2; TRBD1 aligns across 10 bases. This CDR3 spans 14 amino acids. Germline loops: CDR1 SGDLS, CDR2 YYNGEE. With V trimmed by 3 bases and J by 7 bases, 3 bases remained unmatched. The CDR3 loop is CASSGTGGGGELFF. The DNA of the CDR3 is TGTGCCAGCAGCGGGACAGGGGGGGGCGGGGAGCTGTTTTTT. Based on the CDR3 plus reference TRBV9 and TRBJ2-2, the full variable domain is DSGVTQTPKHLITATGQRVTLRCSPRSGDLSVYWYQQSLDQGLQFLIQYYNGEERAKGNILERFSAQQFPDLHSELNLSSLELGDSALYFCASSGTGGGGELFFGEGSRLTVL.

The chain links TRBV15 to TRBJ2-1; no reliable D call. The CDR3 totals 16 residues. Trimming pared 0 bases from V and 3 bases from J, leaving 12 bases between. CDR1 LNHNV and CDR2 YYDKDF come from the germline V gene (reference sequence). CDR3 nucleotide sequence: TGTGCCACCAGCAGAGATCACAGTTTGAGCTACAATGAGCAGTTCTTC. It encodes CATSRDHSLSYNEQFF.

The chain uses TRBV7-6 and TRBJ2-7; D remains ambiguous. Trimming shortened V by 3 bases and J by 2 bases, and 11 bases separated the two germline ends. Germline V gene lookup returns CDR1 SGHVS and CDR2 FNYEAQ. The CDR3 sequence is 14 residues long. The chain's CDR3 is CASSFGPRAYEQYF. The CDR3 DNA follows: TGTGCCAGCAGCTTCGGCCCCCGGGCCTACGAGCAGTACTTC.

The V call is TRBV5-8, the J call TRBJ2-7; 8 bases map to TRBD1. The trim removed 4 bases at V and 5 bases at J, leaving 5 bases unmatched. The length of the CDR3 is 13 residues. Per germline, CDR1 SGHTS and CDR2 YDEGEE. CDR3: CASSDGQGHEQYF. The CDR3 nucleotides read TGTGCCAGCAGCGATGGACAGGGCCACGAGCAGTACTTC.

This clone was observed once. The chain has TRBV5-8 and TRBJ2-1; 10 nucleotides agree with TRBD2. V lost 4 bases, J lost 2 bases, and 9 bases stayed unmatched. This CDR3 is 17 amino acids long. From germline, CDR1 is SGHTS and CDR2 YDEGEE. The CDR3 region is CASSSPGLAKAYNEQFF. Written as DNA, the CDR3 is TGTGCCAGCAGCAGCCCGGGACTAGCGAAAGCCTACAATGAGCAGTTCTTC.